This passage covers 16 T cell receptor beta chains from one sample sequenced in a study of T cell responses to AZD1222 COVID-19 vaccine. TCRdb's table, derived via immunoSEQ multiplex PCR, lists solely in-frame clones and lacks some. The profile shows 120,000 to 150,000 clones, approximately 89% of them singletons. The sample here was peripheral blood, taken on day 0 of MenACWY control vaccination. All receptors derive from an adult in good health.

J is TRBJ2-5 and V is TRBV11-2; TRBD2 matches at 9 bases. J was trimmed by 5 bases and V by 5 bases; bases with no gene match: 15. CDR3 length: 17 residues. CDR1 and CDR2 from the germline V gene are SGHAT and FQNNGV. CDR3 DNA: TGTGCCAGCAGCCCCCGACTAGCGGTAGCGGTCGGGGAGACCCAGTACTTC. Protein sequence: CASSPRLAVAVGETQYF.

V is TRBV19 and J is TRBJ1-1; no definite D call. The length of the CDR3 is 16 residues. CDR1 is LNHDA and CDR2 is SQIVND in the germline V gene (reference sequence). Trimming took 1 base from V and 1 from J, leaving 13 bases between them. Written as DNA, the CDR3 is TGTGCCAGTAGTATAGTTGGGGTCGTCTCGAACACTGAAGCTTTCTTT. It is translated as CASSIVGVVSNTEAFF.

The chain couples TRBV2 to TRBJ1-1; possibly TRBD1 for D (5 bases). Germline V gene data show CDR1 as SNHLY and CDR2 as FYNNEI. The CDR3 totals 15 residues. The V end was cut by 8 bases, the J end by 3 bases, with 19 bases between. For the CDR3, the DNA is TGTGCCAGCGGCGGGGGGGGTTTTCGGGACACTGAAGCTTTCTTT. Residues: CASGGGGFRDTEAFF.

The chain links TRBV4-1 to TRBJ1-1; no clear D. CDR1 is MGHRA, CDR2 YSYEKL, per germline. With 0 bases removed from V and 11 bases from J, the gap between germline ends came to 10 bases. CDR3 length equals 12 residues. This CDR3 is CASSQDSRSAFF. DNA for the CDR3: TGCGCCAGCAGCCAAGATTCTCGGAGCGCTTTCTTT.

V and J are TRBV9 and TRBJ2-5, with 10 bases matching TRBD2. V lost 4 bases to trimming and J lost 1 base; unmatched junction nucleotides: 4. Germline CDR1 is SGDLS and CDR2 is YYNGEE. The CDR3 length is 15 residues. CDR3 sequence (DNA): TGTGCCAGCAGCCAGACTAGCGGGTTCCAAGAGACCCAGTACTTC. It is translated as CASSQTSGFQETQYF.

The chain joins TRBV24-1 to TRBJ1-1; no clear D. The V end lost 5 bases, the J end lost 7 bases, and 7 bases lay between the germline ends. This CDR3 has 11 amino acids. Germline V CDR1 and CDR2: KGHDR, SFDVKD. CDR3 DNA sequence: TGTGCCACCAGTGGACCAGGTGAAGCTTTCTTT. The encoded protein is CATSGPGEAFF.

This chain joins TRBV5-1 and TRBJ1-2, with D tentatively TRBD1 (5 bases). The germline gives CDR1 SGHRS, CDR2 YFSETQ. V dropped 3 bases and J dropped 5 bases, with 14 bases sitting between them. The CDR3 extends over 14 amino acids. The CDR3 loop reads CASSSDGTAYGYTF. For the CDR3, the DNA is TGCGCCAGCAGCTCGGACGGGACGGCGTATGGCTACACCTTC.

The chain couples TRBV13 to TRBJ2-5; D gene unclear. Germline V CDR1 and CDR2: PRHDT, FYEKMQ (reference sequence). Trimming left V 3 bases short and J 2 bases short, with 13 bases between. This CDR3 has 15 residues. The CDR3 reads CASSFIGMRQETQYF. The CDR3 bases are TGTGCCAGCAGCTTTATAGGTATGCGTCAAGAGACCCAGTACTTC.

The V gene is TRBV20-1, the J gene TRBJ1-3; D is uncertain. CDR1 is DFQATT, CDR2 SNEGSKA, per germline (reference sequence). CDR3 size: 11 residues. The V end lost 6 bases, the J end lost 4 bases, and 7 bases lay between the germline ends. CDR3 residues: CSAKTGNTIYF. The CDR3 nucleotides read TGCAGTGCGAAGACCGGAAACACCATATATTTT.

The chain recombines TRBV19 with TRBJ1-6; TRBD1 is a possible D gene (5 bases). In germline, CDR1 is LNHDA, CDR2 SQIVND (reference sequence). Trimming stripped 2 bases from V and 4 bases from J, with 18 bases between. This CDR3 comprises 18 residues. CDR3 coding DNA: TGTGCCAGTAGTATACGGCGCAGGGAGGGTGCATATAATTCACCCCTCCACTTT. It specifies CASSIRRREGAYNSPLHF.

The genes are TRBV7-3 and TRBJ2-1; 8 bases fit TRBD2. The CDR3 is 14 amino acids. The germline gives CDR1 SGHTA, CDR2 FQGTGA. The V segment lost 5 bases and the J segment 6 bases; nucleotides outside the gene matches: 6. The CDR3 DNA reads TGTGCCAGCAGCCCAGGACTAGCACCCAATGAGCAGTTCTTC. Translated: CASSPGLAPNEQFF.

The chain joins TRBV3-1 (or the pseudogene TRBV3-2) to TRBJ2-7, with D perhaps matching TRBD1 (5 bases). CDR1 is LGHDT, CDR2 YNNKEL, per germline (reference sequence). The V end was cut by 1 base, the J end by 0 bases, with 7 bases between. This CDR3 spans 14 amino acids. This CDR3 is CASSQAGYSYEQYF. CDR3 DNA: TGTGCCAGCAGCCAAGCAGGGTACTCCTACGAGCAGTACTTC.

The V call is TRBV3-1 (or the pseudogene TRBV3-2), the J call TRBJ2-2, with D possibly being TRBD2 (6 bases). V was clipped by 4 bases and J by 6 bases, with 12 bases between them. The CDR3 contains 14 residues. Germline CDR1 reads LGHDT; CDR2 reads YNNKEL (reference sequence). The CDR3 here is CASSLWRAPGELFF. The CDR3 bases are TGTGCCAGCAGCCTATGGAGGGCCCCCGGGGAGCTGTTTTTT.

The rearrangement links TRBV9 to TRBJ1-2, with a tentative D call TRBD1 (5 bases). The germline V and J ends were trimmed by 3 bases and 1 base, with 7 bases remaining between them. Germline V gene data show CDR1 as SGDLS and CDR2 as YYNGEE. There are 13 residues in the CDR3. CDR3 DNA sequence: TGTGCCAGCAGCGACAGGAATAACTATGGCTACACCTTC. This gives the protein CASSDRNNYGYTF. The full variable domain, completed using reference TRBV9 and TRBJ1-2, is DSGVTQTPKHLITATGQRVTLRCSPRSGDLSVYWYQQSLDQGLQFLIQYYNGEERAKGNILERFSAQQFPDLHSELNLSSLELGDSALYFCASSDRNNYGYTFGSGTRLTVV.

The genes are TRBV7-2 and TRBJ2-5; TRBD1 might be the D (6 bases). The CDR3 loop spans 13 amino acids. Per the germline V gene, CDR1 is SGHTA and CDR2 is FQGNSA. V lost 2 bases, J lost 5 bases, and 9 bases lay in between. CDR3 sequence (DNA): TGTGCCAGCAGCTTACACAGGGACGAGACCCAGTACTTC. Its protein product is CASSLHRDETQYF.

The chain carries TRBV5-4 and TRBJ2-3; possibly TRBD2 for D (6 bases). CDR3 length equals 15 residues. CDR1 SGHNT and CDR2 YYREEE come from the germline V gene (reference sequence). Trimming took off 5 bases at V and 0 bases at J, with 13 bases between the two ends. CDR3 amino acids: CASSPGGSSTDTQYF. The CDR3 DNA is TGTGCCAGCAGTCCTGGAGGGTCTAGCACAGATACGCAGTATTTT.